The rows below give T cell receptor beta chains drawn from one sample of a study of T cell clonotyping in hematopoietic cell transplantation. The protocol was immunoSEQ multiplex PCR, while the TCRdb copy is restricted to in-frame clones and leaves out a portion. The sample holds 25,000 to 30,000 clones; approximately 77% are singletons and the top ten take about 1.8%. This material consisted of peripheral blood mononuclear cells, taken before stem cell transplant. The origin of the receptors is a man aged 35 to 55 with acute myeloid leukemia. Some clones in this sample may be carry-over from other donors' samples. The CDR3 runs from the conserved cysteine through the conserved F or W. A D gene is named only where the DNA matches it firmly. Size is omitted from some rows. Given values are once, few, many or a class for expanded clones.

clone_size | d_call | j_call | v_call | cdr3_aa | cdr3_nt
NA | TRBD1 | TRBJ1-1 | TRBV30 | CAWSDRVGTEAFF | TGTGCCTGGTCGGACAGGGTGGGCACTGAAGCTTTCTTT
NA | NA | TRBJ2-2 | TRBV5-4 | CASSLARGTGELFF | TGTGCCAGCAGCTTGGCCAGGGGCACCGGGGAGCTGTTTTTT
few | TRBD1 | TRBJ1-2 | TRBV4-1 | CASSLGQGADGYTF | TGCGCCAGCAGCCTAGGACAGGGGGCGGATGGCTACACCTTC
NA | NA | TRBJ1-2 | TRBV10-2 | CASTQGSSYGYTF | TGCGCCAGCACCCAGGGTTCCAGCTATGGCTACACCTTC
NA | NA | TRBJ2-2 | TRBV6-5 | CASTIRGIGTGELFF | TGTGCCAGCACTATTAGGGGCATCGGGACCGGGGAGCTGTTTTTT
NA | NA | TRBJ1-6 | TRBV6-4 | CASSESSYNSPLHF | TGTGCCAGCAGCGAAAGCTCCTATAATTCACCCCTCCACTTT
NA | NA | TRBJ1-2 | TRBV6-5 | CASSEVSNYGYTF | TGTGCCAGTTCTGAGGTGTCGAACTATGGCTACACCTTC
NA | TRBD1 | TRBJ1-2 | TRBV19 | CASSGQGSGGYTF | TGTGCCAGTAGTGGACAGGGTTCCGGGGGCTACACCTTC
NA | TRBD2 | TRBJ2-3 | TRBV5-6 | CASSLRTSGGTQYF | TGTGCCAGCAGCTTGAGGACTAGCGGGGGGACGCAGTATTTT
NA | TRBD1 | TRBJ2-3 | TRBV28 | CASSSTGTGNTDTQYF | TGTGCCAGCAGTAGCACCGGGACAGGGAACACAGATACGCAGTATTTT
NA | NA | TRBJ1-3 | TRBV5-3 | CARSFRRKSSGNTIYF | TGTGCCAGAAGCTTTCGGCGAAAAAGCTCTGGAAACACCATATATTTT
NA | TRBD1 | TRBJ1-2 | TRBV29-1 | CSPRDRDLGYTF | TGCAGCCCCAGGGACAGGGACTTGGGCTACACCTTC
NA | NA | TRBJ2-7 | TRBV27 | CASSLSLNSYEQYF | TGTGCCAGCAGTTTATCGTTGAACTCCTACGAGCAGTACTTC
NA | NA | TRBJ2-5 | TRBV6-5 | CASSSTGQETQYF | TGTGCCAGCAGCTCCACAGGTCAAGAGACCCAGTACTTC
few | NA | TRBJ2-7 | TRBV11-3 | CASSLSLSSYEQYF | TGTGCCAGCAGCTTATCGCTCAGCTCCTACGAGCAGTACTTC
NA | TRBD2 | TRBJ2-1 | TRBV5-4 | CASSLDSLAGGSGLDEQFF | TGTGCCAGCAGCTTGGATTCACTAGCGGGGGGATCAGGTTTAGATGAGCAGTTCTTC
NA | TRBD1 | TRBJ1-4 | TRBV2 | CASRARTGRIEKLFF | TGTGCCAGCAGGGCCCGGACAGGGAGGATTGAAAAACTGTTTTTT
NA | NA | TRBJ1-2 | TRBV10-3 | CAISDGLYGYTF | TGTGCCATCAGTGACGGCCTCTATGGCTACACCTTC
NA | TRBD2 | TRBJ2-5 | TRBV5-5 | CASSYLSGGAVETQYF | TGTGCCAGCAGCTACCTTAGCGGGGGGGCGGTAGAGACCCAGTACTTC
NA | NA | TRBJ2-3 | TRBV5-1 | CASSPSTASTDTQYF | TGCGCCAGCAGCCCTTCGACAGCTAGCACAGATACGCAGTATTTT
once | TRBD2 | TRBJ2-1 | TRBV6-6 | CASSPRGGDGQFF | TGTGCCAGCAGTCCGAGGGGAGGGGATGGGCAGTTCTTC
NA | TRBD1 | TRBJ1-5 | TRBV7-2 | CASSSRDSSNQPQHF | TGTGCCAGCAGCTCCCGGGACAGTAGCAATCAGCCCCAGCATTTT
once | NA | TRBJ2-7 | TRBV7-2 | CASSLVSGAPREQYF | TGTGCCAGCAGCTTAGTTTCGGGGGCCCCTCGCGAGCAGTACTTC
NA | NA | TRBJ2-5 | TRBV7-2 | CASSLRGASETQYF | TGTGCCAGCAGCTTACGGGGTGCTTCAGAGACCCAGTACTTC
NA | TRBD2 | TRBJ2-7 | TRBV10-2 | CASGLAGGPYEQYF | TGCGCCAGCGGACTAGCGGGGGGGCCCTACGAGCAGTACTTC
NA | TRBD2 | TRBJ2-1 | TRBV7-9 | CASRTTGTSGPSYNEQFF | TGTGCCAGCAGGACTACCGGGACTAGCGGACCGTCCTACAATGAGCAGTTCTTC
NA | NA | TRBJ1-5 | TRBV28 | CASSLIEVPNQPQHF | TGTGCCAGCAGTTTAATAGAGGTCCCCAATCAGCCCCAGCATTTT
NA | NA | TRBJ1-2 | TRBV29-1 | CSVATALNYGYTF | TGCAGCGTCGCGACAGCTCTTAACTATGGCTACACCTTC
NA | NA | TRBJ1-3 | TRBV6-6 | CASSYSSGAGNTIYF | TGTGCCAGCAGTTACTCGTCAGGGGCTGGAAACACCATATATTTT
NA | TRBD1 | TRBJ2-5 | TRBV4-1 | CASSWDRGSQETQYF | TGCGCCAGCAGCTGGGACAGGGGGTCCCAAGAGACCCAGTACTTC
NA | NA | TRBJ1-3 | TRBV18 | CASSLSITGNTIYF | TGTGCCAGCTCACTATCTATTACTGGAAACACCATATATTTT
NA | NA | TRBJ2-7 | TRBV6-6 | CASSRSLGRDWYEQYF | TGTGCCAGCAGTCGATCCCTTGGACGGGATTGGTACGAGCAGTACTTC
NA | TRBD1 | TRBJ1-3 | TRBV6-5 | CASSSDRGRSGNTIYF | TGTGCCAGCAGTTCGGACAGGGGGCGATCTGGAAACACCATATATTTT
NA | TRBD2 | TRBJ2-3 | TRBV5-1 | CASKGLAGASGDTQYF | TGCGCCAGCAAGGGACTAGCGGGGGCGTCCGGAGATACGCAGTATTTT
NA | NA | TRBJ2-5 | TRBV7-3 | CASSPSGGETQYF | TGTGCCAGCAGCCCATCGGGCGGCGAGACCCAGTACTTC
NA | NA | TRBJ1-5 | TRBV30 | CAWSVQGAYWNNQPQHF | TGTGCCTGGAGTGTACAAGGGGCCTACTGGAACAATCAGCCCCAGCATTTT
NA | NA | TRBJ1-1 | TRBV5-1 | CASSLRPENTEAFF | TGCGCCAGCAGCTTGAGGCCGGAGAACACTGAAGCTTTCTTT
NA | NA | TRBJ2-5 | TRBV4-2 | CASSQDLAQPRETQYF | TGTGCCAGCAGCCAAGATCTCGCACAGCCTCGGGAGACCCAGTACTTC
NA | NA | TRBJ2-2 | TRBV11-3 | CASSLRQLNTGELFF | TGTGCCAGCAGCTTAAGACAGTTAAACACCGGGGAGCTGTTTTTT
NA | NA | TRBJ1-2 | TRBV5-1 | CASSLGGGAAYGYTF | TGCGCCAGCAGCTTGGGTGGAGGGGCGGCCTATGGCTACACCTTC
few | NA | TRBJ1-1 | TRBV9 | CASSVDWNTEAFF | TGTGCCAGCAGCGTAGACTGGAACACTGAAGCTTTCTTT
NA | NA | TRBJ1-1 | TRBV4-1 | CASSQGLVTEAFF | TGCGCCAGCAGCCAAGGCTTGGTAACTGAAGCTTTCTTT
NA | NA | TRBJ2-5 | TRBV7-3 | CASSLGHEETQYF | TGTGCCAGCAGCCTAGGCCACGAAGAGACCCAGTACTTC
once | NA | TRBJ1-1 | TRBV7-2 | CASSLQLGGEAFF | TGTGCCAGCAGCTTACAGCTAGGGGGAGAAGCTTTCTTT
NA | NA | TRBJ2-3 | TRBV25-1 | CASSEWGKFSTDTQYF | TGTGCCAGCAGTGAATGGGGCAAGTTTAGCACAGATACGCAGTATTTT
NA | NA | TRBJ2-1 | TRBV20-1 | CSAMVGGEQFF | TGCAGTGCTATGGTTGGAGGTGAGCAGTTCTTC
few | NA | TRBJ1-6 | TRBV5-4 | CASIVSPLHF | TGTGCCAGCATCGTATCACCCCTCCACTTT
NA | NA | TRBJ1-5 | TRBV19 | CASSITGQPQHF | TGTGCCAGTAGTATAACGGGGCAGCCCCAGCATTTT
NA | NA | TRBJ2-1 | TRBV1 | CTSSLEREGTFF | TGCACCAGCAGCCTTGAGCGGGAGGGCACGTTCTTC
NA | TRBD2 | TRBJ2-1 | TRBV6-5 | CASSPLAGGPQFF | TGTGCCAGCAGTCCCTTAGCGGGGGGCCCGCAATTCTTC
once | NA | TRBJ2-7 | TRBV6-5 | CASRWEPYEQYF | TGTGCCAGCCGTTGGGAGCCCTACGAGCAGTACTTC
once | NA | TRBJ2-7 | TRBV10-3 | CAISESTGIPYEQYF | TGTGCCATCAGTGAGTCGACGGGGATCCCTTACGAGCAGTACTTC
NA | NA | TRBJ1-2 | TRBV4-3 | CASSPGWQTDYGYTF | TGCGCCAGCAGCCCCGGATGGCAGACGGACTATGGCTACACCTTC
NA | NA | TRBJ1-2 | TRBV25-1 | CASSRTGHGYTF | TGTGCCAGCAGCCGGACCGGCCATGGCTACACCTTC
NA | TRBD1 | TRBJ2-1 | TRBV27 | CASSFQDRGRDEQFF | TGTGCCAGCAGTTTCCAAGACAGGGGGCGCGATGAGCAGTTCTTC